This TCR beta chain was retrieved from a study of T cell responses to AZD1222 COVID-19 vaccine. General study results and limits: Spike-specific TCR breadth and depth grew following two AZD1222 doses. Unmutated variant regions reportedly attract nearly half of all spike-specific TCRs.

Pooling was applied to second doses at about 4 or about 12 weeks. Germline lookup yields CDR1 MNHEY and CDR2 SMNVEV (reference sequence). The CDR3 is 14 amino acids. V gave up 4 bases and J gave up 8 bases, with 15 bases separating them. The table came from immunoSEQ multiplex PCR; TCRdb's copy has only in-frame clones and leaves some out. Altogether some 280,000 clones are present, 85% to 95% being singletons, with the ten largest covering 0.55%. On this clone: The antigen remains unidentified.

Sample: peripheral blood, taken 28 days after the second AZD1222 dose. This TCR derives from an adult who received the AZD1222 COVID-19 vaccine. J is TRBJ2-1 and V is TRBV27, with D unclear. The CDR3 region is CASSYPSNVYEQFF. The CDR3 bases are TGTGCCAGCAGTTACCCCTCCAACGTATATGAGCAGTTCTTC.